The subject of this entry is one T cell receptor (beta chain). The sample belongs to a study of blood T cell repertoires in COVID-19. CDR1 is MDHEN, CDR2 SYDVKM, per germline. V was clipped by 0 bases and J by 5 bases, with 10 bases between them. There are 14 residues in the CDR3. Per the original data handling: Amplification with reference gene primers provided the estimates of nucleated cell counts. Produced via immunoSEQ multiplex PCR; TCRdb's table is partial and in-frame only. V and J calls and clone size come straight from that table; D and trimming were deduced from the DNA. The sample gives 250,000 to 350,000 clones, more than 75% of which show up once; around 8% is in the top ten.

The TCR originated in a woman in her forties or fifties who had recovered from COVID-19. The J gene is TRBJ1-1, the V gene TRBV28; D is undetermined. Sequencing input: peripheral blood. The chain's CDR3 is CASSLWPLRTEAFF. DNA of the CDR3: TGTGCCAGCAGTTTATGGCCGCTCCGGACTGAAGCTTTCTTT.